Each of the 29 T cell receptor beta chains below was sequenced from the same sample in a study of shared T cell receptors in the human thymus. Sequencing was performed with immunoSEQ multiplex PCR; in TCRdb, only in-frame clones are kept and a portion is missing. In the table there are 600,000 to 900,000 clones, approximately 83% of which are singletons. These data are also associated with another study on human thymus T cells.

The sequenced material came from thymocytes. Receptor source: a girl under three years old with a congenital heart defect.

The V and J genes are TRBV28 and TRBJ1-2; 9 bases map to TRBD1. This CDR3 spans 15 amino acids. The ends lost 1 base at V and 7 bases at J; junction bases unmatched: 7. The germline V gene has CDR1 MDHEN and CDR2 SYDVKM. CDR3 in DNA: TGTGCCAGCAGTTTATCGGCAACAGGGGGCTTTGGCTACACCTTC. It specifies CASSLSATGGFGYTF.

This clone was observed a single time. The V and J genes are TRBV19 and TRBJ1-2; D not resolved. CDR3 length equals 13 residues. Germline lookup yields CDR1 LNHDA and CDR2 SQIVND (reference sequence). The V end lost 4 bases, the J end lost 6 bases, and 12 bases lay between the germline ends. The CDR3 is CASSRLEEDGYTF. The CDR3, as DNA: TGTGCCAGTAGTAGGTTGGAGGAAGATGGCTACACCTTC.

The gene calls are TRBV5-6 and TRBJ2-2; 8 bases align to TRBD1. CDR3 size: 15 residues. CDR1 SGHDT and CDR2 YYEEEE come from the germline V gene. Trimming removed 3 bases from V and 6 bases from J; junction bases left unmatched: 7. In DNA form, the CDR3 reads TGTGCCAGCAGCTCCCGCAGGGGGCGATCCGGGGAGCTGTTTTTT. This gives the protein CASSSRRGRSGELFF. Variable domain in full (rest from reference TRBV5-6 and TRBJ2-2): DAGVTQSPTHLIKTRGQQVTLRCSPKSGHDTVSWYQQALGQGPQFIFQYYEEEERQRGNFPDRFSGHQFPNYSSELNVNALLLGDSALYLCASSSRRGRSGELFFGEGSRLTVL.

This chain uses TRBV4-2 with TRBJ2-1, with 8 bases that match TRBD2. The V gene's germline CDR1 is LGHNA and CDR2 YNFKEQ. V shed 4 bases and J 1 base; nucleotides not matched to a gene: 0. The CDR3 sequence is 14 residues long. Here the CDR3 DNA reads TGTGCCAGCAGCCTAGCGGGGTCCTACAATGAGCAGTTCTTC. Protein product: CASSLAGSYNEQFF.

This clone was counted only a few times. This chain uses TRBV10-2 with TRBJ2-7, with TRBD2 matching over 10 bases. The CDR3 contains 14 residues. The J segment lost 2 bases and the V segment lost 2 bases, leaving 0 bases of the junction unmatched. Germline lookup yields CDR1 WSHSY and CDR2 SAAADI. This CDR3 is CASSEGTSAYEQYF. DNA of the CDR3: TGCGCCAGCAGTGAGGGGACTAGCGCCTACGAGCAGTACTTC.

V usage is TRBV27 and J usage is TRBJ2-3; 12 nucleotides align to TRBD2. J gave up 1 base and V 4 bases, and 9 bases lay outside the gene matches. CDR1 MNHEY and CDR2 SMNVEV come from the germline V gene (reference sequence). There are 18 residues in the CDR3. The CDR3: CASSSRTSGDWGTDTQYF. CDR3 DNA: TGTGCCAGCAGTTCGAGGACTAGCGGGGATTGGGGCACAGATACGCAGTATTTT.

This CDR3 is CSALAQETQYF. In DNA, the CDR3 is TGCAGTGCTTTGGCCCAAGAGACCCAGTACTTC. J is TRBJ2-5 and V is TRBV20-1; no firm D call. The V gene's germline CDR1 is DFQATT and CDR2 SNEGSKA (reference sequence). The CDR3 length is 11 residues. The V gene lost 5 bases and the J gene lost 1 base, with 5 bases spanning the gap.

This clone showed up just a few times. The chain recombines TRBV7-2 with TRBJ1-2, with 7 bases that match TRBD1. This CDR3 has 15 residues. Trimming took 1 base from V and 14 from J; bases not matched to a gene: 16. The germline V gene has CDR1 SGHTA and CDR2 FQGNSA. CDR3 DNA sequence: TGTGCCAGCAGCTTAGGGTCTGACAGGGTCGCGAAGAGGACCTTC. Protein product: CASSLGSDRVAKRTF.

The V and J genes are TRBV5-6 and TRBJ1-2; TRBD1 matches at 8 bases. The CDR3 consists of 14 residues. CDR1 and CDR2 (germline): SGHDT, YYEEEE. The V segment lost 4 bases and the J segment 2 bases; nucleotides outside the gene matches: 4. The CDR3 region is CASSLRQGNYGYTF. The CDR3 bases are TGTGCCAGCAGCCTAAGACAGGGGAACTATGGCTACACCTTC.

The J gene is TRBJ1-1, the V gene TRBV27; TRBD1 aligns across 10 bases. The CDR3 length is 16 residues. Germline-derived CDR1 and CDR2 are MNHEY and SMNVEV (reference sequence). V lost 3 bases and J lost 0; bases outside the gene matches: 4. The CDR3 protein is CASSFGTGAMNTEAFF. CDR3 nucleotide sequence: TGTGCCAGCAGTTTCGGGACAGGGGCAATGAACACTGAAGCTTTCTTT.

The chain has TRBV27 and TRBJ1-6; weak D call: TRBD1 (5 bases). Germline values: CDR1 MNHEY, CDR2 SMNVEV (reference sequence). Trimming removed 2 bases at V and 11 bases at J, with 13 bases between. CDR3 length equals 14 residues. The CDR3 protein is CASSLHQGIPPLHF. The CDR3 DNA reads TGTGCCAGCAGTTTACATCAGGGAATCCCACCCCTCCACTTT.

Here the CDR3 reads CASSIRRGQGRSPLHF. The DNA for the CDR3 is TGTGCCAGTAGTATCCGTAGGGGACAGGGTCGTTCACCCCTCCACTTT. The rearrangement joins TRBV19 to TRBJ1-6, with 9 positions matching TRBD1. Trimming cost V 3 bases and J 9 bases; bases outside gene matches: 9. Germline loops: CDR1 LNHDA, CDR2 SQIVND (reference sequence). This CDR3 comprises 16 residues.

This sequence joins TRBV19 and TRBJ1-1, with unresolved D. Germline V lookup: CDR1 LNHDA, CDR2 SQIVND (reference sequence). V was cut by 8 bases and J by 0 bases, with 19 bases left in between. This CDR3 is built from 16 residues. The CDR3 loop reads CASAIGIGRLNTEAFF. Written as DNA, the CDR3 is TGTGCCAGTGCGATTGGGATAGGGAGGCTGAACACTGAAGCTTTCTTT.

In its sample, this clone was seen a few times. The chain employs TRBV7-9 and TRBJ2-1; the D gene is possibly TRBD2 (6 bases). There are 15 residues in the CDR3. V lost 1 base, J lost 2 bases, and 9 bases lay in between. Germline V gene lookup returns CDR1 SEHNR and CDR2 FQNEAQ (reference sequence). The CDR3 DNA reads as TGTGCCAGCAGCTTAGGGGGGGATACCTACAATGAGCAGTTCTTC. Translated: CASSLGGDTYNEQFF. Based on the CDR3 plus reference TRBV7-9 and TRBJ2-1, the full variable domain is DTGVSQNPRHKITKRGQNVTFRCDPISEHNRLYWYRQTLGQGPEFLTYFQNEAQLEKSRLLSDRFSAERPKGSFSTLEIQRTEQGDSAMYLCASSLGGDTYNEQFFGPGTRLTVL.

The chain links TRBV16 to TRBJ2-1, with TRBD1 matching over 12 bases. V dropped 0 bases and J dropped 9; count of bases not matched to a gene: 6. The germline gives CDR1 KGHSY, CDR2 FQNENV. The CDR3 extends over 16 amino acids. CDR3 sequence: CASSQSGDRGLGEQFF. The CDR3 nucleotides are TGTGCCAGCAGCCAATCTGGGGACAGGGGGCTGGGTGAGCAGTTCTTC.

This clone was counted between two and nine times. The chain carries TRBV10-3 and TRBJ2-3, with 9 bases matching TRBD1. Unmatched junction bases numbered 6, after V lost 6 bases and J lost 5 bases. Germline V gives CDR1 ENHRY, CDR2 SYGVKD. This CDR3 contains 14 residues. The CDR3 spells CAISRGQGGDTQYF. The CDR3 bases are TGTGCCATCAGCCGGGGACAGGGAGGAGATACGCAGTATTTT.

The chain joins TRBV2 to TRBJ1-1, with D possibly matching TRBD1 (6 bases). Germline V CDR1 and CDR2: SNHLY, FYNNEI. The V end lost 9 bases, the J end lost 0 bases, and 14 bases lay between the germline ends. The CDR3 length is 14 residues. The CDR3 protein is CASFRGIMNTEAFF. CDR3 DNA sequence: TGTGCCAGTTTCAGGGGAATAATGAACACTGAAGCTTTCTTT.

The V call is TRBV14, the J call TRBJ2-7; tentative D call: TRBD2 (6 bases). CDR3 size: 19 residues. V lost 0 bases to trimming and J lost 3 bases, with 24 bases between them. In germline, CDR1 is SGHDN, CDR2 FVKESK. This CDR3 reads CASSQDRSTPSGTLYEQYF. The DNA of the CDR3 is TGTGCCAGCAGCCAAGATCGGAGTACGCCCTCCGGGACTCTCTACGAGCAGTACTTC.

Comments on this clone: The same CDR3 is also encoded by other DNA sequences in this sample. The chain is built from TRBV5-1 and TRBJ1-1, with TRBD1 identical over 11 bases. The junction had 3 bases not matched to a gene; V was cut back by 4 bases and J by 4 bases. The CDR3 is made up of 14 amino acids. Germline V gives CDR1 SGHRS, CDR2 YFSETQ. CDR3 in DNA: TGCGCCAGCAGCCTGGACAGGGGGCGCACTGAAGCTTTCTTT. Translation gives CASSLDRGRTEAFF.

The chain employs TRBV5-8 and TRBJ2-7; 9 bases match TRBD1. J lost 5 bases, V lost 2 bases, and 8 bases had no gene match. This CDR3 has 15 residues. Germline-derived CDR1 and CDR2 are SGHTS and YDEGEE. CDR3 protein: CASSFDETGGNEQYF. CDR3 sequence (DNA): TGTGCCAGCAGCTTCGATGAGACAGGGGGTAACGAGCAGTACTTC.

J is TRBJ1-1 and V is TRBV5-8; tentatively, D is TRBD1 (5 bases). The CDR3 is 14 amino acids. V lost 2 bases, J lost 3 bases, and 11 bases lay in between. Per germline, CDR1 SGHTS and CDR2 YDEGEE. The CDR3 region is CASSFRGWDTEAFF. DNA for the CDR3: TGTGCCAGCAGCTTCCGGGGGTGGGACACTGAAGCTTTCTTT. The full variable domain, rest sourced from reference TRBV5-8 and TRBJ1-1, is EAGVTQSPTHLIKTRGQQATLRCSPISGHTSVYWYQQALGLGLQFLLWYDEGEERNRGNFPPRFSGRQFPNYSSELNVNALELEDSALYLCASSFRGWDTEAFFGQGTRLTVV.

The rearrangement uses TRBV6-7 and TRBJ1-5; 10 bases match TRBD1. TRBV6-7 qualifies as an ORF whose function is uncertain. J gave up 9 bases and V 0 bases, and 5 bases lay outside the gene matches. This CDR3 is built from 15 residues. CDR3 nucleotide sequence: TGTGCCAGCAGTTACTCGGGACAGGGGTTGGGGCCCCAGCATTTT. Translating gives CASSYSGQGLGPQHF.

The chain combines TRBV25-1 with TRBJ2-7, with unresolved D. Trimming stripped 3 bases from V and 1 base from J, with 13 bases between. The CDR3 has 15 residues. From germline, CDR1 is MGHDK and CDR2 SYGVNS. The CDR3 here is CASSDLTNPSYEQYF. As DNA, the CDR3 is TGTGCCAGCAGTGATCTGACAAACCCTTCCTACGAGCAGTACTTC.

The J gene is TRBJ2-1, the V gene TRBV9; 8 nucleotides line up with TRBD1. Germline V CDR1 and CDR2: SGDLS, YYNGEE. The V and J ends lost 4 bases and 10 bases, in that order; junction bases with no gene match: 10. The length of the CDR3 is 14 residues. CDR3 bases: TGTGCCAGCAGCCCCTGGGCAGGGGGCCGGGAGCAGTTCTTC. The encoded protein is CASSPWAGGREQFF.

This clone was seen only a few times. The V and J genes are TRBV5-4 and TRBJ2-1, with D perhaps matching TRBD2 (5 bases). The CDR3 runs 15 residues. Germline loops: CDR1 SGHNT, CDR2 YYREEE (reference sequence). V was pared by 0 bases and J by 0 bases, with 7 bases between. The CDR3: CASSLGLSSYNEQFF. For the CDR3, the DNA is TGTGCCAGCAGCTTGGGACTAAGCTCCTACAATGAGCAGTTCTTC. Using reference TRBV5-4 and TRBJ2-1 for the parts outside the CDR3, the full variable domain is ETGVTQSPTHLIKTRGQQVTLRCSSQSGHNTVSWYQQALGQGPQFIFQYYREEENGRGNFPPRFSGLQFPNYSSELNVNALELDDSALYLCASSLGLSSYNEQFFGPGTRLTVL.

This chain links TRBV7-2 with TRBJ2-3; 10 nucleotides agree with TRBD2. Germline CDR1 SGHTA, CDR2 FQGNSA. V gave up 5 bases and J gave up 6 bases; unmatched junction bases: 8. The length of the CDR3 is 15 residues. The CDR3 spells CASSLWTSGKDTQYF. In DNA, the CDR3 is TGTGCCAGCAGCCTTTGGACTAGCGGCAAGGATACGCAGTATTTT.

The CDR3, as DNA: TGCGCCAGCAGCTATTCGGACTGGTCCTACGAGCAGTACTTC. This sequence encodes CASSYSDWSYEQYF. The V and J genes are TRBV5-1 and TRBJ2-7, with D perhaps TRBD2 (5 bases). The CDR3 is 14 amino acids. Trimming cost V 3 bases and J 1 base, with 11 bases left between them. Germline V gene lookup returns CDR1 SGHRS and CDR2 YFSETQ.

V is TRBV5-1 and J is TRBJ1-1; D uncertain. The CDR3 extends over 14 amino acids. V was pared by 4 bases and J by 1 base, with 11 bases between. Germline lookup yields CDR1 SGHRS and CDR2 YFSETQ. CDR3 nucleotide sequence: TGCGCCAGCAGCCCTATCGGAGAGAACACTGAAGCTTTCTTT. It specifies CASSPIGENTEAFF.

The rearrangement uses TRBV14 and TRBJ1-6; tentative D call: TRBD1 (6 bases). Trimming took 4 bases from V and 10 from J, leaving 23 bases between them. Germline values: CDR1 SGHDN, CDR2 FVKESK. The CDR3 is made up of 17 amino acids. This CDR3 reads CASSLETGPTGYSPLHF. DNA of the CDR3: TGTGCCAGCAGCCTAGAAACGGGCCCTACAGGGTACTCACCCCTCCACTTT.